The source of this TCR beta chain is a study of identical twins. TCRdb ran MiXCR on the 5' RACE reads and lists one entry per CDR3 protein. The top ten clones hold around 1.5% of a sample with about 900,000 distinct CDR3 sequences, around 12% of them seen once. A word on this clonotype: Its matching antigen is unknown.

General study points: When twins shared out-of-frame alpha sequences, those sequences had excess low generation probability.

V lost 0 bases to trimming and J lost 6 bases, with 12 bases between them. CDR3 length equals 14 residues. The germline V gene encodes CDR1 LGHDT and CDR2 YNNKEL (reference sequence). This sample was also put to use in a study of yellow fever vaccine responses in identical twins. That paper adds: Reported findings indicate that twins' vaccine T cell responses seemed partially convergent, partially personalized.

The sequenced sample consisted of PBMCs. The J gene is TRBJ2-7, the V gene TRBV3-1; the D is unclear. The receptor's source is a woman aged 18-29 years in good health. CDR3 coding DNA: TGTGCCAGCAGCCAAGATCGTCTTTTGGGCGAGCAGTACTTC. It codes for CASSQDRLLGEQYF.